Presented here are 25 T cell receptor beta chains from one specimen sequenced in a study of blood T cells in healthy people across ages. Then a second PCR, running about 7 to 11 cycles, was carried out with a sample-barcoded 5' primer and a J-beta primer mix. TCRdb re-called the 5' RACE reads through MiXCR, storing one row per CDR3 protein. The sample has hundreds of thousands of distinct CDR3 sequences; around a quarter are singletons. The same sample was also studied in work on T cells of mothers and their children.

The sequencing input was blood. The source of these receptors is a boy aged 2-9 years in good health.

This clonotype was seen only once. The CDR3 coding sequence is TGTGCCAGCAGCGACCCTCGTACAGGGTTACCTGAAGCTTTCTTT. Its protein is CASSDPRTGLPEAFF. V usage is TRBV7-8 and J usage is TRBJ1-1, with a tentative D call TRBD1 (6 bases). The germline V gene encodes CDR1 SGHVS and CDR2 FQNEAQ. This CDR3 comprises 15 residues. Trimming took 5 bases from V and 6 from J, leaving 19 bases between them.

CDR3 nucleotides: TGTGCCAGCAGCTCCGGACAGGGTGGAAAAGAGACCCAGTACTTC. This translates into CASSSGQGGKETQYF. The chain uses TRBV7-9 and TRBJ2-5, with 8 bases aligning to TRBD1. V shed 4 bases and J 3 bases; nucleotides not matched to a gene: 7. The CDR3 runs 15 residues. Germline V CDR1 and CDR2: SEHNR, FQNEAQ (reference sequence).

For the CDR3, the DNA is TGTGCCAGCAGCCAGAGCCAGGTGAACACCGGGGAGCTGTTTTTT. It specifies CASSQSQVNTGELFF. This chain links TRBV3-1 with TRBJ2-2; D unresolved. This CDR3 contains 15 residues. Trimming pared 3 bases from V and 1 base from J, leaving 9 bases between. Germline CDR1 reads LGHDT; CDR2 reads YNNKEL (reference sequence).

The sample holds a few counts of this clonotype. The CDR3 region is CSARCRDRGNCSNQPQHF. In DNA form, the CDR3 reads TGCAGTGCTAGATGTAGGGACAGGGGGAATTGTAGCAATCAGCCCCAGCATTTT. The V call is TRBV20-1, the J call TRBJ1-5; TRBD1 aligns across 11 bases. CDR3 size: 18 residues. Germline values: CDR1 DFQATT, CDR2 SNEGSKA (reference sequence). V was clipped by 2 bases and J by 0 bases; unmatched bases: 9.

This sequence joins TRBV2 and TRBJ2-7; no definite D call. This CDR3 spans 14 amino acids. Trimming shortened V by 6 bases and J by 3 bases, and 15 bases separated the two germline ends. Germline V gene sequence: CDR1 SNHLY, CDR2 FYNNEI. DNA of the CDR3: TGTGCCAGCAGCGACCAATCTTTTATCTACGAGCAGTACTTC. Amino acids: CASSDQSFIYEQYF.

This rearrangement joins TRBV5-1 to TRBJ1-1; 8 nucleotides line up with TRBD1. There are 17 residues in the CDR3. The V and J ends lost 0 bases and 0 bases, in that order; junction bases with no gene match: 7. CDR1 and CDR2 from the germline V gene are SGHRS and YFSETQ. The CDR3 sequence is CASSLGRPTGVNTEAFF. The CDR3 DNA sequence: TGCGCCAGCAGCTTGGGTCGTCCGACAGGGGTGAACACTGAAGCTTTCTTT.

This clonotype was seen a single time. The gene calls are TRBV10-3 and TRBJ2-5, with D tentatively TRBD1 (5 bases). The tail of the sequence fits TRBJ2-7 better, so the J call may be wrong. Germline V gene sequence: CDR1 ENHRY, CDR2 SYGVKD. The CDR3 loop spans 16 amino acids. The CDR3 spells CAISESRRATSYEQYF. Here the CDR3 DNA reads TGTGCCATCAGTGAGTCCCGCAGGGCCACCTCCTACGAGCAGTACTTC.

This clonotype appeared a few times. Here the CDR3 DNA reads TGTGCCAGCAGCCAAGGGATAGCGGGGGGGCAAGATACGCAGTATTTT. Translating gives CASSQGIAGGQDTQYF. The chain is built from TRBV11-2 and TRBJ2-3; 11 bases map to TRBD2. The V gene's germline CDR1 is SGHAT and CDR2 FQNNGV. After removal of 5 bases from V and 5 bases from J, the junction contained 9 bases not matched to a gene. The CDR3 extends over 16 amino acids.

This clonotype appeared a few times. This chain uses TRBV28 with TRBJ2-7, with 9 positions matching TRBD2. V trimming: 7 bases; J trimming: 1 base; junction bases outside the gene matches: 11. This CDR3 is built from 16 residues. Germline V gives CDR1 MDHEN, CDR2 SYDVKM. DNA of the CDR3: TGTGCCAGCAAGAGAGTGACTAGCGGTACTTCCTACGAGCAGTACTTC. This codes for CASKRVTSGTSYEQYF.

The chain recombines TRBV20-1 with TRBJ1-4; TRBD1 is a possible D gene (5 bases). This CDR3 spans 11 amino acids. Germline CDR1 is DFQATT and CDR2 is SNEGSKA (reference sequence). The DNA of the CDR3 is TGCAGCGGACAACTTAATGAAAAACTGTTTTTT. Its protein product is CSGQLNEKLFF.

In its sample, this clonotype was seen many times. This chain uses TRBV7-2 with TRBJ1-1; D not resolved. Trimming cost V 1 base and J 1 base, with 7 bases left between them. In germline, CDR1 is SGHTA, CDR2 FQGNSA. The CDR3 sequence is 14 residues long. CDR3 sequence reads: CASSLVARNTEAFF. CDR3 in DNA: TGTGCCAGCAGCTTAGTGGCGCGGAACACTGAAGCTTTCTTT.

This sequence joins TRBV5-1 and TRBJ2-4; the D is unclear. CDR1 is SGHRS, CDR2 YFSETQ, per germline. The CDR3 sequence is 14 residues long. V lost 2 bases, J lost 5 bases, and 11 bases lay in between. CDR3 in amino acids: CASSFRSRENIQYF. CDR3 DNA: TGCGCCAGCAGCTTTAGATCTAGGGAAAACATTCAGTACTTC.

This clonotype showed up just a few times. The chain has TRBV2 and TRBJ2-1; 8 nucleotides match TRBD1. The CDR3 loop spans 14 amino acids. Looked up from germline, CDR1 is SNHLY and CDR2 is FYNNEI. With 5 bases clipped from V and 9 bases from J, the junction kept 9 bases outside the gene matches. In DNA form, the CDR3 reads TGTGCCAGCAGTCTGGACAGGGACACGGGTGAGCAGTTCTTC. Its translation is CASSLDRDTGEQFF.

This chain links TRBV11-3 with TRBJ2-3; TRBD1 matches 9 bases. The germline V gene encodes CDR1 SGHNT and CDR2 YENEEA. The CDR3 runs to 16 residues. J lost 1 base, V lost 5 bases, and 7 bases had no gene match. The CDR3 region is CASSRADRGGTDTQYF. Here the CDR3 DNA reads TGTGCCAGCAGCCGAGCGGACAGGGGTGGCACAGATACGCAGTATTTT.

The rearrangement uses TRBV2 and TRBJ2-5; weak D call: TRBD1 (6 bases). Germline V gene data show CDR1 as SNHLY and CDR2 as FYNNEI. The CDR3 contains 15 residues. V shed 5 bases and J shed 1 base, with 14 bases lying between them. In DNA form, the CDR3 reads TGTGCCAGCAGTCAACAGGGCTCGAGCCAAGAGACCCAGTACTTC. Translation gives CASSQQGSSQETQYF.

As regards this clonotype: One end of the junction is discordant with germline, which a read error may explain. The chain has TRBV6-5 and TRBJ2-7, with a possible D match to TRBD2 (5 bases). The germline V gene has CDR1 MNHEY and CDR2 SVGAGI. This CDR3 has 15 amino acids. The DNA for the CDR3 is TGCGCCAGCAGTTACTCACGGACTCTTTCCTACGAGCAGTACTTC. Its translation: CASSYSRTLSYEQYF.

V usage is TRBV29-1 and J usage is TRBJ2-1; perhaps TRBD1 as D (6 bases). The last part of the DNA fits TRBJ2-7 better; the J call may be wrong. Germline V gene lookup returns CDR1 SQVTM and CDR2 ANQGSEA. CDR3 length equals 14 residues. CDR3: CSAAKDRGPYEQYF. The CDR3 DNA reads TGCAGCGCCGCAAAGGACAGAGGGCCCTACGAGCAGTACTTC.

CDR3 residues: CASSLRVRYGANVLTF. CDR3 nucleotide sequence: TGTGCCAGCAGTTTAAGGGTACGATATGGGGCCAACGTCCTGACTTTC. The rearrangement links TRBV2 to TRBJ2-6; no definite D call. The V gene lost 5 bases and the J gene lost 3 bases, with 14 bases spanning the gap. Germline CDR1 reads SNHLY; CDR2 reads FYNNEI. The CDR3 consists of 16 residues.

Only a few counts were recorded for this clonotype. The chain joins TRBV7-9 to TRBJ2-5; TRBD2 might be the D (6 bases). This CDR3 is built from 14 residues. V lost 7 bases, J lost 3 bases, and 15 bases lay in between. The germline V gene encodes CDR1 SEHNR and CDR2 FQNEAQ (reference sequence). The CDR3 loop is CASIKAGPKETQYF. The DNA of the CDR3 is TGTGCCAGCATCAAAGCGGGCCCGAAAGAGACCCAGTACTTC.

This rearrangement joins TRBV30 to TRBJ2-5; D possibly uses TRBD1 or TRBD2 (6 bases each). Judging by the DNA end, TRBJ2-7 fits better; the J call may be wrong. CDR3 length: 14 residues. CDR1 and CDR2 (germline): GTSNPN, SVGIG (reference sequence). The CDR3 nucleotides read TGTGCCGGGGGGAAAGGGGGGACCCCATACGAGCAGTACTTC. Residues: CAGGKGGTPYEQYF.

This clonotype was observed a few times. The V and J genes are TRBV5-5 and TRBJ2-1; D is possibly TRBD1 or TRBD2 (5 bases each). This CDR3 is 13 amino acids long. CDR1 is SGHKS, CDR2 YYEKEE, per germline (reference sequence). V lost 4 bases, J lost 7 bases, and 12 bases lay in between. In DNA, the CDR3 is TGTGCCAGCAGCGAACCGGGGCGAAATGAGCAGTTCTTC. It yields the protein CASSEPGRNEQFF.

The table lists this clonotype with a few counts. The chain links TRBV25-1 to TRBJ1-4; TRBD1 might be the D (6 bases). The CDR3 sequence is 15 residues long. CDR1 is MGHDK and CDR2 is SYGVNS in the germline V gene. V was cut by 4 bases and J by 2 bases, with 11 bases left in between. The CDR3 coding sequence is TGTGCCAGCAGTGGGTGGACAGAGACTAATGAAAAACTGTTTTTT. Residues: CASSGWTETNEKLFF.

This clonotype has just a few counts. The genes are TRBV7-2 and TRBJ2-2; D may be TRBD1 or TRBD2 (5 bases each). This CDR3 has 14 amino acids. CDR1 is SGHTA and CDR2 is FQGNSA in the germline V gene. Trimming cost V 3 bases and J 6 bases, with 11 bases left between them. In nucleotides, the CDR3 is TGTGCCAGCAGCTTGAATCGGGACGCCGGGGAGCTGTTTTTT. Its translation is CASSLNRDAGELFF. Full variable domain (outside the CDR3, taken from reference TRBV7-2 and TRBJ2-2): GAGVSQSPSNKVTEKGKDVELRCDPISGHTALYWYRQSLGQGLEFLIYFQGNSAPDKSGLPSDRFSAERTGGSVSTLTIQRTQQEDSAVYLCASSLNRDAGELFFGEGSRLTVL.

This clonotype occurred a few times. This chain connects TRBV7-9 to TRBJ1-4; 7 bases fit TRBD1. Germline V gives CDR1 SEHNR, CDR2 FQNEAQ (reference sequence). The CDR3 is made up of 14 amino acids. After removal of 4 bases from V and 5 bases from J, the junction contained 4 bases not matched to a gene. This CDR3 reads CASSSQGGNEKLFF. As DNA, the CDR3 is TGTGCCAGCAGCTCTCAGGGGGGAAATGAAAAACTGTTTTTT.

The chain has TRBV5-1 and TRBJ2-5; a possible D gene is TRBD1 (5 bases). Germline assignment: CDR1 SGHRS and CDR2 YFSETQ. Between the trimmed V and J ends, which lost 0 bases and 2 bases, there was a span of 11 bases. The CDR3 runs to 15 residues. The CDR3 region has the DNA TGCGCCAGCAGCTTGGAGCCAGGGATGCAAGAGACCCAGTACTTC. Translating gives CASSLEPGMQETQYF.